The next 19 T cell receptor beta chains were all read from a single sample in a study of immune characterization of retroperitoneal liposarcoma (dated by TCRdb to the late 2010s). Receptor libraries were prepared by PCR. Sequenced using a NextSeq 500. TCRdb passed the public sequencing reads through fastp at Q25 and MiXCR, retaining productive beta sequences. All rows with the same CDR3 protein become a single entry with the most common DNA and genes. In this sample the table shows fewer than 20,000 distinct CDR3 sequences, about 35% of which occur a single time. Jointly, the top ten make up 6.5% to 8% of the sample. Sample: blood. These receptors were collected from a male donor with retroperitoneal liposarcoma.

This clonotype was seen many times. The chain combines TRBV28 with TRBJ2-5; 9 bases map to TRBD1. The germline CDR1 and CDR2 sequences are MDHEN and SYDVKM. V was clipped by 3 bases and J by 4 bases; unmatched bases: 15. The CDR3 contains 18 residues. Written as DNA, the CDR3 is TGTGCCAGCAGTTTCTTCGGGACCGGGACAGGGCCTTTAGAGACCCAGTACTTC. The encoded protein is CASSFFGTGTGPLETQYF.

This clonotype was found many times. The chain joins TRBV6-1 to TRBJ2-1; D perhaps matches TRBD2 (6 bases). This CDR3 region has 12 residues. From germline, CDR1 is MNHNS and CDR2 SASEGT. The V end lost 5 bases, the J end lost 8 bases, and 10 bases lay between the germline ends. CDR3 sequence: CASSPSGDEQFF. The CDR3 nucleotides are TGTGCCAGCAGTCCATCGGGAGATGAGCAGTTCTTC.

The rearrangement uses TRBV12-3 or TRBV12-4 and TRBJ2-3; 9 bases are shared with TRBD1. The CDR3 is 17 amino acids. The ends lost 5 bases at V and 3 bases at J; junction bases unmatched: 12. CDR3 in DNA: TGTGCCAGCAGTGCCTTTTCCGGGACAGGGAGGACAGATACGCAGTATTTT. Translation gives CASSAFSGTGRTDTQYF.

There are many counts of this clonotype. V and J are TRBV7-6 and TRBJ2-1; D could derive from TRBD1 or TRBD2 (5 bases each). The CDR3 totals 15 residues. Germline CDR1 is SGHVS and CDR2 is FNYEAQ. Trimming stripped 5 bases from V and 10 bases from J, with 21 bases between. This chain's CDR3 is CASSTLHYRGDEQFF. DNA for the CDR3: TGTGCCAGCAGCACCCTGCATTACCGGGGCGACGAGCAGTTCTTC.

J is TRBJ1-5 and V is TRBV12-3 or TRBV12-4, with D possibly TRBD1 on 6 matching bases. This CDR3 is 15 amino acids long. V was shortened by 7 bases and J by 1 base, with 14 bases between the two germline ends. The CDR3 region has the DNA TGTGCCAGCACTGAACAGGGTTGGAGCAATCAGCCCCAGCATTTT. Translation: CASTEQGWSNQPQHF.

The V call is TRBV11-2, the J call TRBJ2-5; 14 bases align to TRBD2. Germline trimming cut 2 bases from V and 5 bases from J; bases unmatched to any gene: 13. The CDR3 is made up of 19 amino acids. Germline-derived CDR1 and CDR2 are SGHAT and FQNNGV. The DNA of the CDR3 is TGTGCCAGCAGCTTATTCTCCGGGACTAGCGGGAGAAGATCCGAGACCCAGTACTTC. Its protein is CASSLFSGTSGRRSETQYF.

This clonotype came up many times. The chain is built from TRBV27 and TRBJ2-2; unclear D gene. The V and J ends lost 10 bases and 1 base respectively, with 7 bases between them. Germline V gene sequence: CDR1 MNHEY, CDR2 SMNVEV (reference sequence). The CDR3 consists of 12 residues. The CDR3 nucleotides are TGTGCCATTGCAGGGAACACCGGGGAGCTGTTTTTT. Translating gives CAIAGNTGELFF.

The table lists this clonotype with many counts. V is TRBV6-1 and J is TRBJ1-6; 9 bases agree with TRBD1. The CDR3 covers 19 residues. V shed 0 bases, J shed 6 bases, and the junction held 12 bases outside the gene matches. CDR1 is MNHNS, CDR2 SASEGT, per germline. CDR3 coding DNA: TGTGCCAGCAGTGAAGCCACCAATATACAGGGGGCGCGTAATTCACCCCTCCACTTT. This gives the protein CASSEATNIQGARNSPLHF.

This chain connects TRBV5-1 to TRBJ2-1; 11 bases are shared with TRBD2. The CDR3 extends over 15 amino acids. V shed 5 bases, J shed 4 bases, and the junction held 5 bases outside the gene matches. Germline V gene lookup returns CDR1 SGHRS and CDR2 YFSETQ. CDR3 nucleotide sequence: TGCGCCAGCAGTCAGACTAGCGGGACTTACAATGAGCAGTTCTTC. It specifies CASSQTSGTYNEQFF.

This chain uses TRBV6-1 with TRBJ2-7; the D gene is possibly TRBD2 (7 bases). Trimming pared 8 bases from V and 2 bases from J, leaving 22 bases between. The CDR3 consists of 16 residues. Per germline, CDR1 MNHNS and CDR2 SASEGT. CDR3 nucleotide sequence: TGTGCCAGCGGTGGTGGGGACGGGGGGCCCACCTACGAGCAGTACTTC. Translating it yields CASGGGDGGPTYEQYF.

The chain recombines TRBV12-3 or TRBV12-4 with TRBJ2-5; D call uncertain. The DNA matches TRBJ2-7 better at its end, which makes the J call doubtful. The CDR3 covers 14 residues. The CDR3 sequence is CASSLFDGAYEQYF. The DNA for the CDR3 is TGTGCCAGCAGTTTATTCGACGGAGCCTACGAGCAGTACTTC.

This clonotype was seen only once. This chain connects TRBV11-2 to TRBJ1-3; no reliable D call. CDR1 SGHAT and CDR2 FQNNGV come from the germline V gene. Trimming removed 1 base at V and 1 base at J, with 5 bases between. There are 14 residues in the CDR3. For the CDR3, the DNA is TGTGCCAGCAGCTTAGCGGTATCTGGAAACACCATATATTTT. Translated, it gives CASSLAVSGNTIYF.

This clonotype was detected many times. This chain links TRBV6-1 with TRBJ2-1; no clear D gene. The J call may be wrong; the DNA end is better matched by TRBJ2-7. The CDR3 is made up of 13 amino acids. Germline V gene sequence: CDR1 MNHNS, CDR2 SASEGT. The CDR3 sequence: CASSVSSGYEQYF. Here the CDR3 DNA reads TGTGCCAGCAGTGTCTCTTCAGGCTACGAGCAGTACTTC.

This clonotype appeared a few times. V is TRBV10-2 and J is TRBJ2-1; 8 nucleotides agree with TRBD2. The DNA end favors TRBJ2-7, so the J call may be wrong. The CDR3 totals 13 residues. Germline lookup yields CDR1 WSHSY and CDR2 SAAADI. CDR3 in DNA: TGCGCCAGCATCAGCGGGAGTATGAATGAGCAGTACTTC. It translates to CASISGSMNEQYF.

In the case of this clonotype: Sequence at one end of the junction differs from germline and may be a read error. V is TRBV4-1 and J is TRBJ2-7; 10 nucleotides align to TRBD2. The length of the CDR3 is 15 residues. Germline-derived CDR1 and CDR2 are MGHRA and YSYEKL. The DNA for the CDR3 is TGTGCCAGCAGCCAAAATACGGGACTAGCGACCGAGCAGTACTTC. Amino acid sequence: CASSQNTGLATEQYF.

With respect to this clonotype: A junction boundary mismatches the germline segment, possibly from a read error. The J gene is TRBJ2-7, the V gene TRBV7-8, with D perhaps being TRBD1 or TRBD2 (7 bases each). The CDR3 consists of 14 residues. Germline V gene data show CDR1 as SGHVS and CDR2 as FQNEAQ. The chain's CDR3 is CAGSLGWQGGRQYF. As DNA, the CDR3 is TGTGCCGGCAGCTTAGGGTGGCAGGGGGGGCGGCAGTACTTC. Complete variable domain (other parts from reference TRBV7-8 and TRBJ2-7): GAGVSQSPRYKVAKRGQDVALRCDPISGHVSLFWYQQALGQGPEFLTYFQNEAQLDKSGLPSDRFFAERPEGSVSTLKIQRTQQEDSAVYLCAGSLGWQGGRQYFGPGTRLTVT.

The chain uses TRBV11-1 and TRBJ2-1; 16 bases align to TRBD2. The V gene end was trimmed by 5 bases and the J gene end by 1 base; junction bases not matched to a gene: 8. The CDR3 covers 19 residues. CDR1 and CDR2 (germline): SGHAT, FQDESV (reference sequence). CDR3 region: CASSPSEGLAGGSYNEQFF. Written as DNA, the CDR3 is TGTGCCAGCAGCCCCTCCGAGGGACTAGCGGGGGGGTCCTACAATGAGCAGTTCTTC.

Details on this clonotype: A much larger clone differs from this one at a single base, so this may be a read error. The chain joins TRBV6-5 to TRBJ2-4, with 7 bases fitting TRBD1. Near its end, the DNA agrees better with TRBJ2-7, so the J call may be wrong. Looked up from germline, CDR1 is MNHEY and CDR2 is SVGAGI. The CDR3 sequence is 15 residues long. CDR3 loop: CASSYSGDSAYEQYF. The CDR3 bases are TGTGCCAGCAGTTACTCGGGGGACAGTGCCTACGAGCAGTACTTC.

The V call is TRBV11-3, the J call TRBJ1-1, with TRBD1 matching over 8 bases. This CDR3 comprises 18 residues. The germline gives CDR1 SGHNT, CDR2 YENEEA. V lost 1 base, J lost 0 bases, and 10 bases stayed unmatched. The CDR3: CASSLGDRGYFLNTEAFF. CDR3 DNA sequence: TGTGCCAGCAGCTTAGGAGACAGGGGATATTTCTTGAACACTGAAGCTTTCTTT.